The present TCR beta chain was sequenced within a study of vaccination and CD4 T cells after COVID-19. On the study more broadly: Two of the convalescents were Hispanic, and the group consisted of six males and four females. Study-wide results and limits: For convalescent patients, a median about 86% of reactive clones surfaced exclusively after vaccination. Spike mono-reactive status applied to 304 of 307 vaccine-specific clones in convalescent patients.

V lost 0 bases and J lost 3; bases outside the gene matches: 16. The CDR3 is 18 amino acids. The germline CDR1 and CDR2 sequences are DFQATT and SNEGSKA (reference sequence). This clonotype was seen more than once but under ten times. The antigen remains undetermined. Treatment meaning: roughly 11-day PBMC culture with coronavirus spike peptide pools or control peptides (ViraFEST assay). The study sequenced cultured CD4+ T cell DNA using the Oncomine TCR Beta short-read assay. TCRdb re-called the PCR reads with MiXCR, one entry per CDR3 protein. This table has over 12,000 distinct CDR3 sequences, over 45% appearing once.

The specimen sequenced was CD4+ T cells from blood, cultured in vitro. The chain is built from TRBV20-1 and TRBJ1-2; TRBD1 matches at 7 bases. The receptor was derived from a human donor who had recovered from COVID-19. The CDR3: CSARDRGDSSPGDYGYTF. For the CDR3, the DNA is TGCAGTGCTAGAGATCGGGGGGACAGTTCCCCGGGTGACTATGGCTACACCTTC.